These 25 T cell receptor beta chains were all obtained from the same sample, sequenced in a study of blood T cell repertoires in COVID-19. The table came from immunoSEQ multiplex PCR; TCRdb's copy has only in-frame clones and leaves some out. The table has approximately 50,000 clones, about 79% seen once; the top ten hold under 9%. Sequencing was performed on peripheral blood. The receptor set was obtained from a human donor in a cohort sampled during active COVID-19.

The chain has TRBV3-1 (or the pseudogene TRBV3-2) and TRBJ2-7; D remains ambiguous. The CDR3 runs 14 residues. Trimming removed 2 bases from V and 0 bases from J, with 8 bases in between. Per the germline V gene, CDR1 is LGHDT and CDR2 is YNNKEL (reference sequence). DNA for the CDR3: TGTGCCAGCAGCCAACAGGTTAGCTCCTACGAGCAGTACTTC. It specifies CASSQQVSSYEQYF.

The chain couples TRBV5-4 to TRBJ2-3; 7 bases align to TRBD2. CDR3 size: 16 residues. Trimming took 4 bases from V and 3 from J; bases not matched to a gene: 11. Germline V lookup: CDR1 SGHNT, CDR2 YYREEE (reference sequence). DNA of the CDR3: TGTGCCAGCAGCCAGAAGAGCGGGATCGGGACAGATACGCAGTATTTT. It is translated as CASSQKSGIGTDTQYF. The full variable domain, with the rest looked up from reference TRBV5-4 and TRBJ2-3, is ETGVTQSPTHLIKTRGQQVTLRCSSQSGHNTVSWYQQALGQGPQFIFQYYREEENGRGNFPPRFSGLQFPNYSSELNVNALELDDSALYLCASSQKSGIGTDTQYFGPGTRLTVL.

The V and J genes are TRBV27 and TRBJ2-1, with D perhaps TRBD2 (5 bases). The CDR3 consists of 15 residues. Between the trimmed V and J ends, which lost 4 bases and 0 bases, there was a span of 10 bases. Germline V gene lookup returns CDR1 MNHEY and CDR2 SMNVEV (reference sequence). This CDR3 is CASSSSDFSYNEQFF. The CDR3 DNA follows: TGTGCCAGCAGTTCGTCGGACTTCTCCTACAATGAGCAGTTCTTC.

J is TRBJ2-7 and V is TRBV11-2; 13 bases align to TRBD2. V shed 8 bases, J shed 3 bases, and the junction held 16 bases outside the gene matches. CDR1 and CDR2 from the germline V gene are SGHAT and FQNNGV. The CDR3 extends over 18 amino acids. The DNA of the CDR3 is TGTGCCAGCGGACCGGGAAAGGGACTAGCGGGGACAAACTACGAGCAGTACTTC. It is translated as CASGPGKGLAGTNYEQYF.

The gene calls are TRBV10-3 and TRBJ2-3; D may be TRBD2 (6 bases). The CDR3 is 14 amino acids. Germline CDR1 and CDR2: ENHRY and SYGVKD. Trimming removed 2 bases at V and 0 bases at J, with 6 bases between. The CDR3 DNA sequence: TGTGCCATCAGTGAGGGGGGGAGCACAGATACGCAGTATTTT. It is translated as CAISEGGSTDTQYF.

This rearrangement joins TRBV28 to TRBJ1-5; 8 bases agree with TRBD1. Germline loops: CDR1 MDHEN, CDR2 SYDVKM. V shed 6 bases and J 8 bases; nucleotides not matched to a gene: 15. This CDR3 is built from 16 residues. The CDR3 region has the DNA TGTGCCAGCAGCCTCCAGGGGGCCGCGCTCCCTGAGCCCCAGCATTTT. Translation gives CASSLQGAALPEPQHF.

The chain has TRBV7-9 and TRBJ1-2; maybe TRBD1 (5 bases). Germline-derived CDR1 and CDR2 are SEHNR and FQNEAQ (reference sequence). The length of the CDR3 is 13 residues. Trimming shortened V by 5 bases and J by 5 bases, and 12 bases separated the two germline ends. The chain's CDR3 is CASSGGVVYGYTF. CDR3 in DNA: TGTGCCAGCAGCGGGGGGGTGGTTTATGGCTACACCTTC.

The V gene is TRBV25-1, the J gene TRBJ1-1; 8 bases are a match to TRBD1. Germline assignment: CDR1 MGHDK and CDR2 SYGVNS. V was pared by 3 bases and J by 1 base, with 10 bases of the junction left unmatched. The CDR3 consists of 17 residues. The CDR3 DNA sequence: TGTGCCAGCAGTGATACCCTCGGGCAGGGGGCGAACACTGAAGCTTTCTTT. It codes for CASSDTLGQGANTEAFF.

The rearrangement links TRBV3-1 (or the pseudogene TRBV3-2) to TRBJ2-1; D is perhaps TRBD2 (6 bases). The CDR3 is 15 amino acids. Trimming stripped 4 bases from V and 2 bases from J, with 12 bases between. Germline lookup yields CDR1 LGHDT and CDR2 YNNKEL (reference sequence). This CDR3 reads CASSPTGAAYNEQFF. The CDR3 DNA reads TGTGCCAGCAGCCCTACGGGAGCGGCCTACAATGAGCAGTTCTTC.

V gene TRBV4-3 combines with J gene TRBJ1-5; possibly TRBD1 for D (6 bases). The V and J ends lost 4 bases and 5 bases respectively, with 12 bases between them. The CDR3 contains 14 residues. Germline V gene sequence: CDR1 LGHNA, CDR2 YSLEER. The CDR3 nucleotides read TGCGCCAGCAGCCTCACGAAGGGGGATCAGCCCCAGCATTTT. Protein product: CASSLTKGDQPQHF.

The V and J genes are TRBV5-4 and TRBJ2-5, with TRBD2 identical over 10 bases. CDR1 SGHNT and CDR2 YYREEE come from the germline V gene (reference sequence). The V gene end was trimmed by 0 bases and the J gene end by 7 bases; junction bases not matched to a gene: 3. This CDR3 is built from 14 residues. The CDR3 region has the DNA TGTGCCAGCAGCTTGGACCTAGCGGGAGCGACCCAGTACTTC. It encodes CASSLDLAGATQYF. Supplemented by reference TRBV5-4 and TRBJ2-5, the full variable domain reads ETGVTQSPTHLIKTRGQQVTLRCSSQSGHNTVSWYQQALGQGPQFIFQYYREEENGRGNFPPRFSGLQFPNYSSELNVNALELDDSALYLCASSLDLAGATQYFGPGTRLLVL.

The J gene is TRBJ2-7, the V gene TRBV6-4, with 9 positions matching TRBD2. The CDR3 length is 13 residues. Germline assignment: CDR1 MRHNA and CDR2 SNTAGT. The trim removed 3 bases at V and 6 bases at J, leaving 3 bases unmatched. The CDR3, as DNA: TGTGCCAGCAGTGAGCGGGAGGGCCTCGAGCAGTACTTC. Translation: CASSEREGLEQYF.

The genes are TRBV4-1 and TRBJ2-7; D remains unclear. With 2 bases removed from V and 0 bases from J, the gap between germline ends came to 11 bases. Germline V lookup: CDR1 MGHRA, CDR2 YSYEKL. This CDR3 region has 15 residues. The CDR3: CASSQSDTSSYEQYF. The CDR3 DNA is TGCGCCAGCAGCCAATCCGACACCTCCTCCTACGAGCAGTACTTC.

The gene calls are TRBV10-2 and TRBJ2-7; D is possibly TRBD1 (6 bases). Trimming stripped 7 bases from V and 3 bases from J, with 13 bases between. CDR1 and CDR2 from the germline V gene are WSHSY and SAAADI. The CDR3 sequence is 13 residues long. The CDR3 DNA follows: TGCGCCAGCAAGAGGGGGAAGAACTACGAGCAGTACTTC. Protein: CASKRGKNYEQYF.

This clone was observed a few times. The V and J genes are TRBV7-2 and TRBJ1-5, with 8 bases that match TRBD1. V trimming: 6 bases; J trimming: 1 base; junction bases outside the gene matches: 5. The germline gives CDR1 SGHTA, CDR2 FQGNSA. The CDR3 spans 15 residues. The DNA for the CDR3 is TGTGCCAGCAGGATGGACAGGGAAAGCAATCAGCCCCAGCATTTT. Its translation: CASRMDRESNQPQHF.

This chain links TRBV10-1 with TRBJ1-1; 9 bases map to TRBD1. From germline, CDR1 is WNHNN and CDR2 SYGVQD (reference sequence). CDR3 length equals 13 residues. Trimming removed 0 bases from V and 13 bases from J; junction bases left unmatched: 6. The CDR3 bases are TGCGCCAGCAGTGAGTCGGGAAGACAGGGGGATTTCTTT. Translated, it gives CASSESGRQGDFF.

The chain has TRBV11-2 and TRBJ1-5, with unresolved D. The germline V gene has CDR1 SGHAT and CDR2 FQNNGV. V lost 3 bases and J lost 5, with 11 bases in between. The CDR3 runs 14 residues. The CDR3 here is CASSLRRSDQPQHF. Here the CDR3 DNA reads TGTGCCAGCAGCTTGAGAAGGAGTGATCAGCCCCAGCATTTT.

The chain couples TRBV9 to TRBJ2-5; weak D call: TRBD2 (7 bases). V was clipped by 1 base and J by 5 bases, with 12 bases between them. This CDR3 comprises 14 residues. CDR1 and CDR2 from the germline V gene are SGDLS and YYNGEE. The CDR3 sequence: CASSVSGGIETQYF. The CDR3 nucleotides are TGTGCCAGCAGCGTATCGGGGGGCATCGAGACCCAGTACTTC. The variable domain in full, with the rest retrieved from reference TRBV9 and TRBJ2-5, is DSGVTQTPKHLITATGQRVTLRCSPRSGDLSVYWYQQSLDQGLQFLIQYYNGEERAKGNILERFSAQQFPDLHSELNLSSLELGDSALYFCASSVSGGIETQYFGPGTRLLVL.

This clone was seen a single time. This sequence joins TRBV27 and TRBJ2-1; 9 bases fit TRBD2. V lost 0 bases, J lost 2 bases, and 2 bases stayed unmatched. This CDR3 contains 16 residues. CDR1 MNHEY and CDR2 SMNVEV come from the germline V gene (reference sequence). CDR3 nucleotides: TGTGCCAGCAGTTTATCGGGGACTAGCCCCTACAATGAGCAGTTCTTC. This codes for CASSLSGTSPYNEQFF.

The chain carries TRBV7-2 and TRBJ2-7, with 7 positions matching TRBD2. Germline values: CDR1 SGHTA, CDR2 FQGNSA. Trimming took 0 bases from V and 5 from J; bases not matched to a gene: 1. The CDR3 totals 13 residues. The DNA of the CDR3 is TGTGCCAGCAGCTTAGCGGGAGGGAACGAGCAGTACTTC. It encodes CASSLAGGNEQYF.

The V and J genes are TRBV3-1 (or the pseudogene TRBV3-2) and TRBJ2-1; 12 bases match TRBD2. Looked up from germline, CDR1 is LGHDT and CDR2 is YNNKEL (reference sequence). J gave up 9 bases and V 5 bases, and 11 bases lay outside the gene matches. CDR3 size: 16 residues. The CDR3 sequence: CASSASSGRAMGEQFF. The CDR3 region has the DNA TGTGCCAGCAGCGCTTCTAGCGGGAGGGCGATGGGTGAGCAGTTCTTC.

This chain links TRBV21-1 with TRBJ2-7; the table's D call of TRBD2 was not tested on the DNA. TRBV21-1 is classified as a pseudogene. CDR3 size: 15 residues. The CDR3 loop is CASSKGGQRDYEQYF. The CDR3 nucleotides read TGTGCCAGCAGCAAAGGGGGCCAGCGGGACTACGAGCAGTACTTC.

The CDR3 reads CASSLVSAGAETQYF. In nucleotides, the CDR3 is TGCGCCAGCAGCTTGGTTTCAGCGGGAGCAGAGACCCAGTACTTC. J is TRBJ2-5 and V is TRBV5-1, with TRBD2 matching 8 bases. Per the germline V gene, CDR1 is SGHRS and CDR2 is YFSETQ. The trim removed 0 bases at V and 4 bases at J, leaving 5 bases unmatched. The CDR3 loop spans 15 amino acids. Supplemented by reference TRBV5-1 and TRBJ2-5, the full variable domain reads KAGVTQTPRYLIKTRGQQVTLSCSPISGHRSVSWYQQTPGQGLQFLFEYFSETQRNKGNFPGRFSGRQFSNSRSEMNVSTLELGDSALYLCASSLVSAGAETQYFGPGTRLLVL.

This clone has just a few counts. The V and J genes are TRBV28 and TRBJ1-1, with 9 bases lining up with TRBD1. Losses at the gene ends were 4 bases for V and 5 bases for J; bases not matched to a gene: 8. This CDR3 has 15 amino acids. Germline CDR1 reads MDHEN; CDR2 reads SYDVKM. Written as DNA, the CDR3 is TGTGCCAGCAGTTCCTCCGGGACAGGGTTTACTGAAGCTTTCTTT. Residues: CASSSSGTGFTEAFF.

J is TRBJ2-5 and V is TRBV5-6; 9 nucleotides line up with TRBD2. The CDR3 runs 16 residues. Germline V gene data show CDR1 as SGHDT and CDR2 as YYEEEE. V lost 0 bases to trimming and J lost 4 bases; unmatched junction nucleotides: 7. CDR3 sequence reads: CASSLDGSGSSETQYF. CDR3 DNA: TGTGCCAGCAGCTTGGATGGTAGCGGGAGTTCAGAGACCCAGTACTTC.